The 21 T cell receptor beta chains below were found in one sample sequenced in a study of control samples from healthy donors and cancer patients. Assay used: immunoSEQ multiplex PCR; TCRdb lists only in-frame clones, some missing. Among over 85,000 clones listed, roughly 90% were seen once. Sequenced material: PBMCs. Receptor source: a woman aged 55-69 years with lung cancer.

This clone was seen just once. The sample contains more than one DNA sequence encoding this CDR3. The chain has TRBV7-2 and TRBJ2-2; tentative D call: TRBD1 (5 bases). Trimming took 2 bases from V and 2 from J, leaving 9 bases between them. The CDR3 length is 15 residues. Germline lookup yields CDR1 SGHTA and CDR2 FQGNSA. The CDR3 coding sequence is TGTGCCAGCAGCTTACAGGGCCCTAACACCGGGGAGCTGTTTTTT. It is translated as CASSLQGPNTGELFF.

V gene TRBV6-6 combines with J gene TRBJ2-6, with D uncertain. Germline V CDR1 and CDR2: MNHNY, SVGAGI (reference sequence). Trimming left V 5 bases short and J 3 bases short, with 8 bases between. The CDR3 is 14 residues long. CDR3 region: CASSPEGGANVLTF. CDR3 in DNA: TGTGCCAGCAGTCCCGAAGGTGGGGCCAACGTCCTGACTTTC.

V is TRBV5-1 and J is TRBJ2-3, with a weak D call TRBD2 (6 bases). Germline CDR1 reads SGHRS; CDR2 reads YFSETQ. CDR3 size: 14 residues. V lost 4 bases, J lost 5 bases, and 14 bases lay in between. CDR3 region: CASSRGLRGDTQYF. CDR3 sequence (DNA): TGCGCCAGCAGCCGGGGACTTCGGGGAGATACGCAGTATTTT.

The chain combines TRBV29-1 with TRBJ2-5; weak D call: TRBD2 (5 bases). Trimming removed 7 bases at V and 4 bases at J, with 7 bases between. This CDR3 has 10 amino acids. The germline gives CDR1 SQVTM, CDR2 ANQGSEA. As DNA, the CDR3 is TGCAGCGGGGGAGTAGAGACCCAGTACTTC. Translating it yields CSGGVETQYF.

This clone was seen a single time. V usage is TRBV24-1 and J usage is TRBJ2-3; D may be TRBD2 (5 bases). Per germline, CDR1 KGHDR and CDR2 SFDVKD. The CDR3 loop spans 14 amino acids. Between the trimmed V and J ends, which lost 7 bases and 0 bases, there was a span of 10 bases. The CDR3 loop is CATSPGTSTDTQYF. Written as DNA, the CDR3 is TGTGCCACCAGCCCGGGAACTAGCACAGATACGCAGTATTTT.

This sequence joins TRBV2 and TRBJ2-7; D may be TRBD1 or TRBD2 (7 bases each). V lost 2 bases, J lost 7 bases, and 18 bases lay in between. Germline-derived CDR1 and CDR2 are SNHLY and FYNNEI. CDR3 size: 15 residues. This CDR3 is CASSETSAGQWEQYF. In DNA, the CDR3 is TGTGCCAGCAGTGAAACCTCAGCGGGACAGTGGGAGCAGTACTTC. The whole variable domain, remainder taken from reference TRBV2 and TRBJ2-7, is EPEVTQTPSHQVTQMGQEVILRCVPISNHLYFYWYRQILGQKVEFLVSFYNNEISEKSEIFDDQFSVERPDGSNFTLKIRSTKLEDSAMYFCASSETSAGQWEQYFGPGTRLTVT.

The CDR3 DNA follows: TGCGCCAGCAGCTTGGACGGGGGGCTCTACGAGCAGTACTTC. Protein product: CASSLDGGLYEQYF. The chain uses TRBV5-1 and TRBJ2-7; weak D call: TRBD2 (7 bases). Germline V gene data show CDR1 as SGHRS and CDR2 as YFSETQ. The CDR3 runs 14 residues. V shed 0 bases and J shed 3 bases, with 10 bases lying between them.

The chain is built from TRBV7-9 and TRBJ1-1; TRBD1 might be the D (6 bases). The V end was cut by 4 bases, the J end by 1 base, with 10 bases between. The CDR3 has 14 amino acids. The germline V gene encodes CDR1 SEHNR and CDR2 FQNEAQ (reference sequence). In DNA, the CDR3 is TGTGCCAGCAGCTCACAGGGTCGGAACACTGAAGCTTTCTTT. It specifies CASSSQGRNTEAFF.

The genes are TRBV6-5 and TRBJ1-2; 7 bases are a match to TRBD1. V was pared by 4 bases and J by 5 bases, with 10 bases of the junction left unmatched. CDR3 length: 15 residues. Germline V gene data show CDR1 as MNHEY and CDR2 as SVGAGI. The CDR3 protein is CASSFDREGPYGYTF. The DNA of the CDR3 is TGTGCCAGCAGTTTCGACAGGGAGGGGCCATATGGCTACACCTTC.

This chain links TRBV27 with TRBJ2-7, with TRBD2 matching 8 bases. The germline gives CDR1 MNHEY, CDR2 SMNVEV (reference sequence). Trimming removed 6 bases from V and 6 bases from J; junction bases left unmatched: 10. The CDR3 covers 14 residues. The CDR3 is CASSHTGGMGEQYF. CDR3 DNA sequence: TGTGCCAGCAGCCATACGGGAGGGATGGGCGAGCAGTACTTC.

The rearrangement uses TRBV6-4 and TRBJ2-7; 8 bases line up with TRBD1. V shed 0 bases, J shed 3 bases, and the junction held 13 bases outside the gene matches. This CDR3 comprises 18 residues. In germline, CDR1 is MRHNA, CDR2 SNTAGT. The CDR3 sequence is CASSDSNCQTGARYEQYF. The DNA of the CDR3 is TGTGCCAGCAGTGACTCGAATTGCCAGACAGGGGCGCGCTACGAGCAGTACTTC.

This clone came up a few times. This chain joins TRBV7-9 and TRBJ1-3; possibly TRBD1 for D (5 bases). Trimming pared 4 bases from V and 2 bases from J, leaving 12 bases between. The V gene's germline CDR1 is SEHNR and CDR2 FQNEAQ (reference sequence). The length of the CDR3 is 15 residues. In nucleotides, the CDR3 is TGTGCCAGCAGCTCCCGCAGGGTTCCTGGAAACACCATATATTTT. Translated, it gives CASSSRRVPGNTIYF. The full variable domain, in which reference TRBV7-9 and TRBJ1-3 provide the parts outside the CDR3, is DTGVSQNPRHKITKRGQNVTFRCDPISEHNRLYWYRQTLGQGPEFLTYFQNEAQLEKSRLLSDRFSAERPKGSFSTLEIQRTEQGDSAMYLCASSSRRVPGNTIYFGEGSWLTVV.

The chain combines TRBV28 with TRBJ1-3; D might be TRBD1 (5 bases). The CDR3 is 14 residues long. V was shortened by 8 bases and J by 0 bases, with 11 bases between the two germline ends. The germline gives CDR1 MDHEN, CDR2 SYDVKM. CDR3 amino acids: CASLEGPSGNTIYF. For the CDR3, the DNA is TGTGCCAGCCTTGAGGGGCCCTCTGGAAACACCATATATTTT.

This clone was detected only a few times. This chain joins TRBV6-5 and TRBJ1-1; D possibly corresponds to TRBD1 (5 bases). Germline lookup yields CDR1 MNHEY and CDR2 SVGAGI. Trimming removed 0 bases at V and 1 base at J, with 12 bases between. The CDR3 runs 16 residues. The CDR3 nucleotides are TGTGCCAGCAGTTACTCGCGGACACCTCCGAACACTGAAGCTTTCTTT. This encodes CASSYSRTPPNTEAFF.

The chain couples TRBV18 to TRBJ1-4, with 10 bases identical to TRBD1. The junction had 19 bases not matched to a gene; V was cut back by 4 bases and J by 8 bases. Germline CDR1 is KGHSH and CDR2 is LQKENI. The CDR3 is made up of 19 amino acids. The CDR3 coding sequence is TGTGCCAGCTCACTCAATCCGGGACAGGGGTCCTTGGGGACAGAAAAACTGTTTTTT. Protein sequence: CASSLNPGQGSLGTEKLFF.

V and J are TRBV3-1 (or the pseudogene TRBV3-2) and TRBJ2-1, with unresolved D. The V and J ends lost 5 bases and 0 bases respectively, with 11 bases between them. Germline-derived CDR1 and CDR2 are LGHDT and YNNKEL (reference sequence). This CDR3 contains 15 residues. This chain's CDR3 is CASSSQMGSYNEQFF. As DNA, the CDR3 is TGTGCCAGCAGCTCTCAAATGGGCTCCTACAATGAGCAGTTCTTC.

This clone was seen only once. J is TRBJ1-2 and V is TRBV10-3, with 9 bases identical to TRBD1. Trimming cost V 10 bases and J 6 bases; bases outside gene matches: 6. CDR3 length: 12 amino acids. CDR1 ENHRY and CDR2 SYGVKD come from the germline V gene. The CDR3 loop reads CATGTGRNGYTF. In DNA, the CDR3 is TGTGCCACCGGGACAGGGCGAAATGGCTACACCTTC.

This chain connects TRBV10-3 to TRBJ1-3; a weak D match, TRBD1 (6 bases). CDR1 ENHRY and CDR2 SYGVKD come from the germline V gene. The CDR3 totals 13 residues. V lost 11 bases and J 7 bases, leaving 18 bases between the germline ends. The CDR3 DNA is TGTGCCGCCTCAACAGGGAGAGGGAACACCATATATTTT. Its protein product is CAASTGRGNTIYF.

The chain employs TRBV3-1 (or the pseudogene TRBV3-2) and TRBJ2-7; D is undetermined. Trimming cost V 1 base and J 0 bases, with 7 bases left between them. In germline, CDR1 is LGHDT, CDR2 YNNKEL (reference sequence). CDR3 size: 14 residues. The DNA of the CDR3 is TGTGCCAGCAGCCAAGGCCAGTCCTCCTACGAGCAGTACTTC. Encoded protein: CASSQGQSSYEQYF.

J is TRBJ1-1 and V is TRBV9; TRBD1 matches 8 bases. The CDR3 runs to 15 residues. V lost 5 bases, J lost 4 bases, and 10 bases stayed unmatched. The germline gives CDR1 SGDLS, CDR2 YYNGEE. DNA of the CDR3: TGTGCCAGCAGTCAGGGGGCGATTAGTCCCACTGAAGCTTTCTTT. It yields the protein CASSQGAISPTEAFF.

This rearrangement joins TRBV5-1 to TRBJ2-2; D gene unclear. The germline CDR1 and CDR2 sequences are SGHRS and YFSETQ. The CDR3 covers 15 residues. V shed 0 bases and J shed 3 bases, with 9 bases lying between them. CDR3 protein: CASSLGQSYTGELFF. CDR3 DNA: TGCGCCAGCAGCTTGGGGCAGTCCTACACCGGGGAGCTGTTTTTT.